Below, 4 T cell receptor beta chains from the same sample are listed, as sequenced in a study of siplizumab effects on memory and regulatory T cells. The table came from immunoSEQ multiplex PCR; TCRdb's copy has only in-frame clones and leaves some out. This sample has fewer than 120,000 clones; 80% to 95% occur once, and the top ten carry 1% to 1.5%. Material for sequencing was CD4+ T cells sorted from blood. The source of these receptors is a human donor in good health.

The rearrangement joins TRBV29-1 to TRBJ1-5; D is unresolved. This CDR3 contains 12 residues. The V end was cut by 5 bases, the J end by 4 bases, with 9 bases between. Germline-derived CDR1 and CDR2 are SQVTM and ANQGSEA. The CDR3 sequence: CSVRDGNQPQHF. The CDR3 DNA follows: TGCAGCGTTAGAGACGGGAATCAGCCCCAGCATTTT.

This chain uses TRBV5-1 with TRBJ1-1, with TRBD1 matching over 8 bases. The CDR3 runs to 16 residues. Germline V CDR1 and CDR2: SGHRS, YFSETQ. V lost 3 bases, J lost 4 bases, and 11 bases stayed unmatched. The CDR3 DNA reads as TGCGCCAGCAGCTCGGGCGACAGGGGTCAATTCACTGAAGCTTTCTTT. Residues: CASSSGDRGQFTEAFF.

This clone was observed once. The gene calls are TRBV4-1 and TRBJ2-4; D is undetermined. Trimming took off 2 bases at V and 6 bases at J, with 5 bases between the two ends. Germline assignment: CDR1 MGHRA and CDR2 YSYEKL. The CDR3 is made up of 12 amino acids. CDR3 in amino acids: CASSQLGNIQYF. CDR3 DNA sequence: TGCGCCAGCAGCCAACTAGGAAACATTCAGTACTTC.

The chain joins TRBV5-6 to TRBJ1-1; D is perhaps TRBD1 (6 bases). Germline V gene lookup returns CDR1 SGHDT and CDR2 YYEEEE. Deletions cut 4 bases from V and 3 bases from J, with 19 bases between. The CDR3 loop spans 16 amino acids. CDR3 bases: TGTGCCAGCAGCGAAGCGACAGGCCGGGGCGACACTGAAGCTTTCTTT. Its translation is CASSEATGRGDTEAFF.